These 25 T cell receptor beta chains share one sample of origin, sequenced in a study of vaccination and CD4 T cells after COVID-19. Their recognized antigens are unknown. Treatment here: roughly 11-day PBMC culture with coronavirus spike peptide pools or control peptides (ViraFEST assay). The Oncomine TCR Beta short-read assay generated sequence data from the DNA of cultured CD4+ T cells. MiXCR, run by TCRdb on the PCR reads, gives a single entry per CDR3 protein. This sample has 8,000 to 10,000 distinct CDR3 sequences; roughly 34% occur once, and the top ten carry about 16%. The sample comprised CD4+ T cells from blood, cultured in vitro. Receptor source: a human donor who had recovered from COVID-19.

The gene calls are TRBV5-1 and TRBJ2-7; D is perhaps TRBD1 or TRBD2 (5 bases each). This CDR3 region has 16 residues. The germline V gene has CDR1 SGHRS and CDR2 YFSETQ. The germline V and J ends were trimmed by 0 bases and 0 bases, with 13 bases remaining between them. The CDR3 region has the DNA TGCGCCAGCAGCTTGGCCCCGGGGACCTCCTCCTACGAGCAGTACTTC. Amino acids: CASSLAPGTSSYEQYF.

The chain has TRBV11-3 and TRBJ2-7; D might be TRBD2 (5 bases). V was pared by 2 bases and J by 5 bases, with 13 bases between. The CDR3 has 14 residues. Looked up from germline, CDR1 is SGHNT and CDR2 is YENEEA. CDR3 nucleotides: TGTGCCAGCAGCTTACACGGACTCAGCGACGAGCAGTACTTC. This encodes CASSLHGLSDEQYF.

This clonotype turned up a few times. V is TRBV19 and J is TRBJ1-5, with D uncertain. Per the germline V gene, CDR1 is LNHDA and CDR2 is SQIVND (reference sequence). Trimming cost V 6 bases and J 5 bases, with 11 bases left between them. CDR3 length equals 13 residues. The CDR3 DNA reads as TGTGCCAGTAGCGGGATTTGGGATCAGCCCCAGCATTTT. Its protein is CASSGIWDQPQHF. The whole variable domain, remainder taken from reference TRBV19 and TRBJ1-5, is DGGITQSPKYLFRKEGQNVTLSCEQNLNHDAMYWYRQDPGQGLRLIYYSQIVNDFQKGDIAEGYSVSREKKESFPLTVTSAQKNPTAFYLCASSGIWDQPQHFGDGTRLSIL.

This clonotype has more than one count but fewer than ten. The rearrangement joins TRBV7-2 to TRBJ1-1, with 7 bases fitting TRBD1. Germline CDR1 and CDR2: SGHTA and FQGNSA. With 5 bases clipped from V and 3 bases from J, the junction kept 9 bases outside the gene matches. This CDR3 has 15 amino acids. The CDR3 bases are TGTGCCAGCAGCCTACAGGGGCAGGCTTACACTGAAGCTTTCTTT. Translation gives CASSLQGQAYTEAFF.

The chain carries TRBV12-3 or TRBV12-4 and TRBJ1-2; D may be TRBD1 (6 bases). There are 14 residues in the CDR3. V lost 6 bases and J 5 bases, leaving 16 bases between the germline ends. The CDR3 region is CASRGTTGAYGYTF. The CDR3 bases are TGTGCCAGCAGGGGGACGACAGGCGCTTATGGCTACACCTTC.

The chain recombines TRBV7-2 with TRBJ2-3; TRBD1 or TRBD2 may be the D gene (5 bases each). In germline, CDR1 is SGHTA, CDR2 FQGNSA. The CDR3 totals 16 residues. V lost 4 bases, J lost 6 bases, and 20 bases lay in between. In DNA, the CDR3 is TGTGCCAGCAGCTCGCATCCCGGGACGCGGGTGGATACGCAGTATTTT. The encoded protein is CASSSHPGTRVDTQYF.

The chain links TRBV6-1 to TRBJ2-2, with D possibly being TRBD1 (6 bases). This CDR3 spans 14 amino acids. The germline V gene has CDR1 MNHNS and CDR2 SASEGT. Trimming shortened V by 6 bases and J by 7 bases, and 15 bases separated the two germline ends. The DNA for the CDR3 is TGTGCCAGCAGCCAAGGGGTAGGGGGCGGGGAGCTGTTTTTT. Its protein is CASSQGVGGGELFF.

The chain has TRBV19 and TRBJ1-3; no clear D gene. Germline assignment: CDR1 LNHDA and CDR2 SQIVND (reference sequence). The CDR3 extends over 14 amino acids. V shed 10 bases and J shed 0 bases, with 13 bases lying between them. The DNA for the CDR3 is TGTGCCACCAGAGACGGGAGCTCTGGAAACACCATATATTTT. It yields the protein CATRDGSSGNTIYF.

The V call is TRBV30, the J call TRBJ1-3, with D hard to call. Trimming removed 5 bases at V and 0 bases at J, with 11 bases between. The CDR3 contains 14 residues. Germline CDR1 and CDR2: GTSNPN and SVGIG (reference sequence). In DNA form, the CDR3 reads TGTGCCTGGTTAAAAGGGAGCTCTGGAAACACCATATATTTT. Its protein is CAWLKGSSGNTIYF.

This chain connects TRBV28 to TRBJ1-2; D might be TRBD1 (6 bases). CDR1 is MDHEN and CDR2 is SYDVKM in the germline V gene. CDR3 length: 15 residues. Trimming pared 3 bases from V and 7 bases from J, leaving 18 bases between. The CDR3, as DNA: TGTGCCAGCAGTTTTAGGCTTTATGGACAGTCTGGCTACACCTTC. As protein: CASSFRLYGQSGYTF.

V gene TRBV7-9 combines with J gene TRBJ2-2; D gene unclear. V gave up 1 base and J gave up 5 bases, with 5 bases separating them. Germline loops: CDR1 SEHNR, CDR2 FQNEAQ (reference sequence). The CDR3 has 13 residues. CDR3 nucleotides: TGTGCCAGCAGCTTAGGGGGAACCGGGGAGCTGTTTTTT. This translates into CASSLGGTGELFF.

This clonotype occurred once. The CDR3 loop is CASSPLGDYGYTF. CDR3 DNA sequence: TGTGCCAGCTCACCTTTGGGGGACTATGGCTACACCTTC. The V gene is TRBV18, the J gene TRBJ1-2, with D perhaps TRBD1 (5 bases). This CDR3 region has 13 residues. V lost 3 bases and J 3 bases, leaving 8 bases between the germline ends. Germline V CDR1 and CDR2: KGHSH, LQKENI.

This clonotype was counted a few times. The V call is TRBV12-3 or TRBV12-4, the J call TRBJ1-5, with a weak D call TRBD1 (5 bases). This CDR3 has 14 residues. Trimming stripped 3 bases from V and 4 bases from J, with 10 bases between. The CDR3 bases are TGTGCCAGCAGTTTCAGGGAGGCGAATCAGCCCCAGCATTTT. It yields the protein CASSFREANQPQHF.

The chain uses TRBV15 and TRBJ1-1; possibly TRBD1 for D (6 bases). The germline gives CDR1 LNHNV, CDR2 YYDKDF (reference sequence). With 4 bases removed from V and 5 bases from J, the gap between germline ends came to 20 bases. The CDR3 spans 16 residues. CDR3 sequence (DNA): TGTGCCACCAGCATAGGCGGGCGGGGGGCTGGGACTGAAGCTTTCTTT. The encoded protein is CATSIGGRGAGTEAFF.

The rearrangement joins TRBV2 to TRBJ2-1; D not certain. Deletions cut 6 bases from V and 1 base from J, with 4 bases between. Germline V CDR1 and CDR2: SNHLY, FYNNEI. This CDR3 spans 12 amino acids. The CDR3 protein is CASRDSYNEQFF. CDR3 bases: TGTGCCAGCAGGGATTCCTACAATGAGCAGTTCTTC.

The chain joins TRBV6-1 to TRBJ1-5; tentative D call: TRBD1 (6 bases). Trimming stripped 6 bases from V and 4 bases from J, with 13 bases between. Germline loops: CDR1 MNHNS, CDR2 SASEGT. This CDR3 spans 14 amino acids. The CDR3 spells CASRSLGANQPQHF. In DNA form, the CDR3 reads TGTGCCAGCAGGTCCTTGGGGGCGAATCAGCCCCAGCATTTT.

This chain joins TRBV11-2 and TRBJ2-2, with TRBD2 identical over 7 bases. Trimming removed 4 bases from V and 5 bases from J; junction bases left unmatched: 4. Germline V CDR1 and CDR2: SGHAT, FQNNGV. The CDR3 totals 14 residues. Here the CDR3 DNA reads TGTGCCAGCAGCTCGGGACTACTAACCGGGGAGCTGTTTTTT. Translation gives CASSSGLLTGELFF. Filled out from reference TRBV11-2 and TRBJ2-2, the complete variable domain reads EAGVAQSPRYKIIEKRQSVAFWCNPISGHATLYWYQQILGQGPKLLIQFQNNGVVDDSQLPKDRFSAERLKGVDSTLKIQPAKLEDSAVYLCASSSGLLTGELFFGEGSRLTVL.

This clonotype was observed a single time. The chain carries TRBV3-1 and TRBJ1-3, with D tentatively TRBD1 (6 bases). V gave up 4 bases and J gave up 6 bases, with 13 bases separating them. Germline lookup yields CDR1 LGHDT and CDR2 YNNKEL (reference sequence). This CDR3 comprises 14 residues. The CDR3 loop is CASSLKGVTNTIYF. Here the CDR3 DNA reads TGTGCCAGCAGCCTCAAGGGGGTGACAAACACCATATATTTT.

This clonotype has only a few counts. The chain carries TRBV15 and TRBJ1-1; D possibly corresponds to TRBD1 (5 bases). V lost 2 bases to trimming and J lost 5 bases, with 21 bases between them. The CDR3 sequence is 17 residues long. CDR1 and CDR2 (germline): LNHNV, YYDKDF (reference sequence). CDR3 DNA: TGTGCCACCAGCAGAAAAGGGACGGCTGGGGGGGGTACTGAAGCTTTCTTT. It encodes CATSRKGTAGGGTEAFF. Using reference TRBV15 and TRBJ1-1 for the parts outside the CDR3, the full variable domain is DAMVIQNPRYQVTQFGKPVTLSCSQTLNHNVMYWYQQKSSQAPKLLFHYYDKDFNNEADTPDNFQSRRPNTSFCFLDIRSPGLGDTAMYLCATSRKGTAGGGTEAFFGQGTRLTVV.

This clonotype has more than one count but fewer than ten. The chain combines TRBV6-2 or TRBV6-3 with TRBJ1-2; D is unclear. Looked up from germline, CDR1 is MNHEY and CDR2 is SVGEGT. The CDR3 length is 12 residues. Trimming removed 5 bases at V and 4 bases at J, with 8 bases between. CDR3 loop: CASSDYGYGYTF. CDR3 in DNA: TGTGCCAGCAGTGATTATGGCTATGGCTACACCTTC.

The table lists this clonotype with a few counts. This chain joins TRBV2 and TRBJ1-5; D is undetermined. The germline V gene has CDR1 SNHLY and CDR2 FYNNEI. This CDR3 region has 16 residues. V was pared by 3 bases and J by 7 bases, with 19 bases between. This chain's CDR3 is CASSEHLFTSRQPQHF. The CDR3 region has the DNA TGTGCCAGCAGTGAGCACCTTTTTACTTCGAGGCAGCCCCAGCATTTT.

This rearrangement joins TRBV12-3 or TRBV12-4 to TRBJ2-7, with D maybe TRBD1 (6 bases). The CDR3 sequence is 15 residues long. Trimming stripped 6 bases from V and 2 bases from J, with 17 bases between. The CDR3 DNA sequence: TGTGCCAGCAGCCTAAACAGGGTCTCCCCCTACGAGCAGTACTTC. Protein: CASSLNRVSPYEQYF.

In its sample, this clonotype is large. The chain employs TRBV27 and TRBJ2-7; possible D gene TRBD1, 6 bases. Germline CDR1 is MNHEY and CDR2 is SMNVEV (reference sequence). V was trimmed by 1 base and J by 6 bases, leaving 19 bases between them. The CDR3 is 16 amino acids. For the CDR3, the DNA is TGTGCCAGCAGTTTATTCGGAGACAGGCCTTTTACCGAGCAGTACTTC. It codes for CASSLFGDRPFTEQYF.

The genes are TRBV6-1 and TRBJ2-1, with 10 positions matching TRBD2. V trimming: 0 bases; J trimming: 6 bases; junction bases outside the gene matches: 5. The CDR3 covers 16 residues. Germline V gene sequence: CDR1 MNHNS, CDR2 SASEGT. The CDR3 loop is CASSEAAAGGFNEQFF. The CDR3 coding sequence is TGTGCCAGCAGTGAAGCGGCAGCGGGGGGGTTCAATGAGCAGTTCTTC.

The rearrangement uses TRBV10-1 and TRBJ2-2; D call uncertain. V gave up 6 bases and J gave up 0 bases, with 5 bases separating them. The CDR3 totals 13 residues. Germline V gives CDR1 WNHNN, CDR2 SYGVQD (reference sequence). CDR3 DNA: TGCGCCAGCAGGTGGTCGAACACCGGGGAGCTGTTTTTT. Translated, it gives CASRWSNTGELFF.